This T cell receptor (beta chain) was identified in a study of shared clonotypes between healthy human individuals. The assay was immunoSEQ multiplex PCR, and TCRdb's table has in-frame clones only and misses some. Here the sample spans roughly 1,800,000 clones, just under 95% being singletons. This clone was counted a few times. V lost 0 bases to trimming and J lost 4 bases; unmatched junction nucleotides: 1. CDR1 SGHRS and CDR2 YFSETQ come from the germline V gene. The CDR3 is 13 residues long. Naive CD8 cells, CD45RO-negative and positively selected for CCR7, excluded terminally differentiated effector memory CD45RA+ cells.

Sequencing was performed on naive CD8+ T cells sorted from blood. The TCR comes from a man younger than 30 in good health. The chain combines TRBV5-1 with TRBJ2-7; 7 bases line up with TRBD1. CDR3 region: CASSLGGQYEQYF. As DNA, the CDR3 is TGCGCCAGCAGCTTGGGGGGACAGTACGAGCAGTACTTC.